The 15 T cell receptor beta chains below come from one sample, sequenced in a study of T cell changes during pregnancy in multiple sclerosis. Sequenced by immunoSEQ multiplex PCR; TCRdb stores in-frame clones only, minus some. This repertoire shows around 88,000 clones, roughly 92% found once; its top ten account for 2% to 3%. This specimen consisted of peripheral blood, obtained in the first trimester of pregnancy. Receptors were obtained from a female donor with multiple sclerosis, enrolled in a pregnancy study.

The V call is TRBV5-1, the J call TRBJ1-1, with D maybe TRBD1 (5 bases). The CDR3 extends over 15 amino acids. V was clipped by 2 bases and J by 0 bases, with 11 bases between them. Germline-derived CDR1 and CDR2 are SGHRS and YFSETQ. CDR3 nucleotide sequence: TGCGCCAGCAGCTTTAAAGACAGTATGAACACTGAAGCTTTCTTT. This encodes CASSFKDSMNTEAFF.

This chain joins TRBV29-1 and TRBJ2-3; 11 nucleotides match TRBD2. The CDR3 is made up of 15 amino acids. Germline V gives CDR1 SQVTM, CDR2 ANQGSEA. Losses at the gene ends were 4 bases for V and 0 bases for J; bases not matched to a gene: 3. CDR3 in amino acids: CSVGTSGSSTDTQYF. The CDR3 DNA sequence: TGCAGCGTTGGGACTAGCGGGTCCAGCACAGATACGCAGTATTTT.

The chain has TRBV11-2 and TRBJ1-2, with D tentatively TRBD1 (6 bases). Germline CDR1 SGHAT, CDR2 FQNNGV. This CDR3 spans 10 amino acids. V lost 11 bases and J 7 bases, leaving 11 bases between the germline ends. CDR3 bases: TGTGCCTCAGGGGATCGTGGCTACACCTTC. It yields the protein CASGDRGYTF. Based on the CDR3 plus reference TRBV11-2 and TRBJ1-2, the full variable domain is EAGVAQSPRYKIIEKRQSVAFWCNPISGHATLYWYQQILGQGPKLLIQFQNNGVVDDSQLPKDRFSAERLKGVDSTLKIQPAKLEDSAVYLCASGDRGYTFGSGTRLTVV.

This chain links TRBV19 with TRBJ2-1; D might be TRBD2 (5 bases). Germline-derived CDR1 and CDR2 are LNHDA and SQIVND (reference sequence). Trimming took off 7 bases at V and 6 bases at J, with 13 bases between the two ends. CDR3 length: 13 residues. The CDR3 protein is CASKSSSANEQFF. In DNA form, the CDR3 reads TGTGCCAGTAAAAGTAGTAGCGCCAATGAGCAGTTCTTC.

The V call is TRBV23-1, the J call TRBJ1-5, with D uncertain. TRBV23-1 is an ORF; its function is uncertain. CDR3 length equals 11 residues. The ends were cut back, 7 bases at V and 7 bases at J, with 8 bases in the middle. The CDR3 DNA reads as TGCGCCAGCATTCGTCAGCAGCCCCAGCATTTT. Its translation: CASIRQQPQHF.

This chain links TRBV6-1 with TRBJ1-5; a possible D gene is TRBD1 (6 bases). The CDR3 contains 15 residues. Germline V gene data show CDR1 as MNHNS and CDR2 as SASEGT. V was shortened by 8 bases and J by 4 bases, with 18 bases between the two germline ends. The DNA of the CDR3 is TGTGCCAGCCGACTAAACAGGGCCGAGAATCAGCCCCAGCATTTT. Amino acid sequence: CASRLNRAENQPQHF.

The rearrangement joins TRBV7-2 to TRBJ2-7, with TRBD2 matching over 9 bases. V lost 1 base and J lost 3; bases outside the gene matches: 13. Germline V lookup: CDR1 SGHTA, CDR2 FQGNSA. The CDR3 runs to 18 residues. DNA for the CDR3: TGTGCCAGCAGCTTAGTAGCGGGAGTCCCTTTTCTCCGCTACGAGCAGTACTTC. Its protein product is CASSLVAGVPFLRYEQYF. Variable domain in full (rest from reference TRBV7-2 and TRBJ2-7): GAGVSQSPSNKVTEKGKDVELRCDPISGHTALYWYRQSLGQGLEFLIYFQGNSAPDKSGLPSDRFSAERTGGSVSTLTIQRTQQEDSAVYLCASSLVAGVPFLRYEQYFGPGTRLTVT.

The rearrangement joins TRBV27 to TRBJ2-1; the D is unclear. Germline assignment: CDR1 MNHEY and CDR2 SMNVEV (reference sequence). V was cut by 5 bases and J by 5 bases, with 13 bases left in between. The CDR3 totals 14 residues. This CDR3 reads CASSLNLVHNEQFF. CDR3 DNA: TGTGCCAGCAGTCTAAACTTGGTCCACAATGAGCAGTTCTTC.

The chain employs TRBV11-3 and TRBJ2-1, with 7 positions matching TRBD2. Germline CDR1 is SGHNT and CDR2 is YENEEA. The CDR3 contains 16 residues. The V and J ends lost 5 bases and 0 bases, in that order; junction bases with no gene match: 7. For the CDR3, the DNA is TGTGCCAGCAGCCCAAGTGGCGGGAGCTCCTACAATGAGCAGTTCTTC. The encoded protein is CASSPSGGSSYNEQFF.

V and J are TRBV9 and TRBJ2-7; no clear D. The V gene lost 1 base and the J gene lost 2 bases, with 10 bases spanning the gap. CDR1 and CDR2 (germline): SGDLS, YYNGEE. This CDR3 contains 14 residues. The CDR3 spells CASSVNSLTYEQYF. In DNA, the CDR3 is TGTGCCAGCAGCGTAAACAGCCTAACCTACGAGCAGTACTTC.

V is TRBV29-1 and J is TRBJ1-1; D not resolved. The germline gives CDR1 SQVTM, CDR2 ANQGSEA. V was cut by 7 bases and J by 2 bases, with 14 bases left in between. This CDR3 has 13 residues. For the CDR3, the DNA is TGCAGCGCTAACCTGGGGAGAAACACTGAAGCTTTCTTT. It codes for CSANLGRNTEAFF.

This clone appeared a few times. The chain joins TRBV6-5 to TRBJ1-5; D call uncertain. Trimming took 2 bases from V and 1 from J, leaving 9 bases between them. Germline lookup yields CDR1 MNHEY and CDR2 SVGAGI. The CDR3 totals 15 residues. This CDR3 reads CASSYDNRSNQPQHF. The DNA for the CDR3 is TGTGCCAGCAGTTACGACAATAGAAGCAATCAGCCCCAGCATTTT.

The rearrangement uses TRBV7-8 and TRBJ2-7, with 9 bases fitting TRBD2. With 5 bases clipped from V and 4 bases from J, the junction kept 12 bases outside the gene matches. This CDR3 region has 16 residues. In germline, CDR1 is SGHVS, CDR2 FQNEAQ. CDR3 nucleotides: TGTGCCAGCAGCCCAAATAGCGGGAGCCCCCAGTACGAGCAGTACTTC. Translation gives CASSPNSGSPQYEQYF.

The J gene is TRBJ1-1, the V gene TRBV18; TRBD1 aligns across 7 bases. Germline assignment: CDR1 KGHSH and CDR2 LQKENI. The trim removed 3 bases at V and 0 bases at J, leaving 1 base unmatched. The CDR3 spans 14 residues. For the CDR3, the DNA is TGTGCCAGCTCACCGACAGGGATGAACACTGAAGCTTTCTTT. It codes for CASSPTGMNTEAFF.

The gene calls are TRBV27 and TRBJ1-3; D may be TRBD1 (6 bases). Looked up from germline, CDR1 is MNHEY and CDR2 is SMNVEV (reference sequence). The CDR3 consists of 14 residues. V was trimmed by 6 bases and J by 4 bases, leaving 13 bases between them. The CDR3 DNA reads TGTGCCAGCAGCCCTGGGACATCGGGAAACACCATATATTTT. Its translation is CASSPGTSGNTIYF.